The rows below give T cell receptor beta chains drawn from one sample of a study of cytomegalovirus exposure and HLA in healthy donors. The table came from immunoSEQ multiplex PCR; TCRdb's copy has only in-frame clones and leaves some out. Among 150,000 to 200,000 clones listed, about 64% were seen once. The source material was PBMCs. Source of these receptors: a man aged 45-65 years in good health and CMV-seronegative. CDR3s include the opening cysteine and the closing phenylalanine or tryptophan. Fields, in order: clone size, V gene, CDR3 length, J gene, D gene, CDR3 protein, CDR3 DNA. D genes are given only for firm matches. Size is stated for part of the rows, as once, few or many counts, or as a class when the clone is expanded.

abundance: -; v_gene: TRBV2; len: 17; j_gene: TRBJ2-6; d_gene: TRBD1; CDR3aa: CASSPGTGLIGANVLTF; CDR3nt: TGTGCCAGCAGCCCCGGGACAGGGTTGATTGGGGCCAACGTCCTGACTTTC
abundance: -; v_gene: TRBV6-6; len: 13; j_gene: TRBJ1-5; d_gene: -; CDR3aa: CASRQGLDQPQHF; CDR3nt: TGTGCCAGCAGGCAGGGGTTGGATCAGCCCCAGCATTTT
abundance: -; v_gene: TRBV5-8; len: 16; j_gene: TRBJ1-4; d_gene: -; CDR3aa: CASSQAGYGRYEKLFF; CDR3nt: TGTGCCAGCAGCCAGGCAGGGTACGGAAGATATGAAAAACTGTTTTTT
abundance: -; v_gene: TRBV28; len: 15; j_gene: TRBJ1-1; d_gene: -; CDR3aa: CASRLNAGGRTEAFF; CDR3nt: TGTGCCAGCAGGCTGAACGCGGGGGGCCGAACTGAAGCTTTCTTT
abundance: -; v_gene: TRBV5-1; len: 15; j_gene: TRBJ2-1; d_gene: TRBD1; CDR3aa: CASSDPGQVHNEQFF; CDR3nt: TGCGCCAGCAGCGACCCGGGACAGGTCCACAATGAGCAGTTCTTC
abundance: -; v_gene: TRBV11-1; len: 15; j_gene: TRBJ1-2; d_gene: -; CDR3aa: CASSFGTDSNYGYTF; CDR3nt: TGTGCCAGCAGCTTTGGTACAGATTCTAACTATGGCTACACCTTC
abundance: -; v_gene: TRBV5-5; len: 13; j_gene: TRBJ1-1; d_gene: -; CDR3aa: CASSLEQEAKAFF; CDR3nt: TGTGCCAGCAGCTTGGAGCAGGAGGCAAAAGCTTTCTTT
abundance: few; v_gene: TRBV2; len: 13; j_gene: TRBJ1-3; d_gene: -; CDR3aa: CASAANVGNTIYF; CDR3nt: TGTGCCAGTGCGGCAAACGTAGGAAACACCATATATTTT
abundance: -; v_gene: TRBV7-9; len: 15; j_gene: TRBJ1-2; d_gene: -; CDR3aa: CASSVPVGSLYGYTF; CDR3nt: TGTGCCAGCAGCGTACCCGTTGGGAGTTTATATGGCTACACCTTC
abundance: -; v_gene: TRBV14; len: 16; j_gene: TRBJ2-7; d_gene: TRBD1; CDR3aa: CASSQDLGTGAGEQYF; CDR3nt: TGTGCCAGCAGCCAAGATCTAGGGACAGGGGCGGGAGAGCAGTACTTC
abundance: -; v_gene: TRBV10-1; len: 16; j_gene: TRBJ2-7; d_gene: TRBD1; CDR3aa: CASRRTGTGGSYEQYF; CDR3nt: TGCGCCAGCAGGCGCACCGGGACAGGGGGTTCCTACGAGCAGTACTTC
abundance: -; v_gene: TRBV19; len: 16; j_gene: TRBJ1-6; d_gene: -; CDR3aa: CASSMTGYTYNSPLHF; CDR3nt: TGTGCCAGTAGTATGACGGGATATACCTATAATTCACCCCTCCACTTT
abundance: -; v_gene: TRBV2; len: 15; j_gene: TRBJ1-5; d_gene: -; CDR3aa: CASTLTTRGRQPQHF; CDR3nt: TGTGCCAGCACCCTTACTACCAGGGGTCGCCAGCCCCAGCATTTT
abundance: -; v_gene: TRBV29-1; len: 13; j_gene: TRBJ1-2; d_gene: -; CDR3aa: CSVTPLAGDGYTF; CDR3nt: TGCAGCGTTACCCCTTTGGCAGGGGATGGCTACACCTTC
abundance: -; v_gene: TRBV5-1; len: 13; j_gene: TRBJ2-7; d_gene: -; CDR3aa: CASRRQYSYEQYF; CDR3nt: TGCGCCAGCAGGAGACAGTACTCCTACGAGCAGTACTTC
abundance: few; v_gene: TRBV6-5; len: 16; j_gene: TRBJ1-2; d_gene: -; CDR3aa: CASSFAQGSSNYGYTF; CDR3nt: TGTGCCAGCAGTTTCGCCCAGGGCAGCTCTAACTATGGCTACACCTTC
abundance: once; v_gene: TRBV4-1; len: 12; j_gene: TRBJ1-3; d_gene: -; CDR3aa: CASSQDPLAIYF; CDR3nt: TGCGCCAGCAGCCAAGATCCCCTAGCCATATATTTT
abundance: -; v_gene: TRBV5-1; len: 14; j_gene: TRBJ2-2; d_gene: TRBD1; CDR3aa: CASSPGTGTGELFF; CDR3nt: TGCGCCAGCAGTCCCGGGACAGGGACCGGGGAGCTGTTTTTT
abundance: few; v_gene: TRBV6-1; len: 15; j_gene: TRBJ2-7; d_gene: TRBD2; CDR3aa: CASSESGEPPYEQYF; CDR3nt: TGTGCCAGCAGCGAAAGCGGGGAGCCCCCCTACGAGCAGTACTTC
abundance: -; v_gene: TRBV5-1; len: 15; j_gene: TRBJ2-1; d_gene: TRBD1; CDR3aa: CASSLGTGGDNEQFF; CDR3nt: TGCGCCAGCAGCTTAGGGACAGGGGGAGACAATGAGCAGTTCTTC
abundance: -; v_gene: TRBV18; len: 16; j_gene: TRBJ1-1; d_gene: -; CDR3aa: CASSPRRTEGDTEAFF; CDR3nt: TGTGCCAGCTCACCACGGAGGACGGAAGGAGACACTGAAGCTTTCTTT
abundance: -; v_gene: TRBV15; len: 15; j_gene: TRBJ2-7; d_gene: TRBD1; CDR3aa: CATSRDRGRSGEQYF; CDR3nt: TGTGCCACCAGCAGGGACAGGGGGCGATCGGGCGAGCAGTACTTC
abundance: -; v_gene: TRBV9; len: 13; j_gene: TRBJ1-2; d_gene: -; CDR3aa: CASSVHAGYGYTF; CDR3nt: TGTGCCAGCAGCGTACATGCGGGCTATGGCTACACCTTC
abundance: -; v_gene: TRBV27; len: 13; j_gene: TRBJ1-4; d_gene: -; CDR3aa: CASSLGLNEKLFF; CDR3nt: TGTGCCAGCAGTCTGGGGCTTAATGAAAAACTGTTTTTT
abundance: -; v_gene: TRBV11-3; len: 18; j_gene: TRBJ2-6; d_gene: TRBD1; CDR3aa: CASSLGGRGTAGANVLTF; CDR3nt: TGTGCCAGCAGCTTAGGCGGACGTGGGACAGCTGGGGCCAACGTCCTGACTTTC
abundance: -; v_gene: TRBV6-5; len: 16; j_gene: TRBJ2-7; d_gene: TRBD1; CDR3aa: CASSFHYRGRFYEQYF; CDR3nt: TGTGCCAGCAGTTTCCACTACAGGGGGCGTTTCTACGAGCAGTACTTC
abundance: -; v_gene: TRBV7-9; len: 13; j_gene: TRBJ2-5; d_gene: TRBD1; CDR3aa: CASSQGQGETQYF; CDR3nt: TGTGCCAGCAGCCAAGGACAGGGAGAGACCCAGTACTTC
abundance: -; v_gene: TRBV19; len: 15; j_gene: TRBJ1-1; d_gene: -; CDR3aa: CASSIVGQGNTEAFF; CDR3nt: TGTGCCAGTAGTATAGTGGGGCAGGGGAACACTGAAGCTTTCTTT
abundance: -; v_gene: TRBV11-2; len: 14; j_gene: TRBJ1-5; d_gene: -; CDR3aa: CASSLTGSNQPQHF; CDR3nt: TGTGCCAGCAGCTTAACGGGGAGCAATCAGCCCCAGCATTTT
abundance: few; v_gene: TRBV6-6; len: 15; j_gene: TRBJ1-5; d_gene: -; CDR3aa: CASSPGQYSNQPQHF; CDR3nt: TGTGCCAGCAGCCCGGGACAATATAGCAATCAGCCCCAGCATTTT
abundance: few; v_gene: TRBV4-1; len: 15; j_gene: TRBJ1-1; d_gene: TRBD1; CDR3aa: CASSHAPGQVTEAFF; CDR3nt: TGCGCCAGCAGCCATGCACCGGGACAGGTCACTGAAGCTTTCTTT
abundance: -; v_gene: TRBV15; len: 14; j_gene: TRBJ1-2; d_gene: TRBD1; CDR3aa: CATSRGDRAYGYTF; CDR3nt: TGTGCCACCAGCAGAGGCGACAGGGCCTATGGCTACACCTTC
abundance: -; v_gene: TRBV11-2; len: 15; j_gene: TRBJ2-7; d_gene: -; CDR3aa: CASSFGRQSGMEQYF; CDR3nt: TGTGCCAGCAGCTTTGGCCGCCAGTCAGGTATGGAGCAGTACTTC